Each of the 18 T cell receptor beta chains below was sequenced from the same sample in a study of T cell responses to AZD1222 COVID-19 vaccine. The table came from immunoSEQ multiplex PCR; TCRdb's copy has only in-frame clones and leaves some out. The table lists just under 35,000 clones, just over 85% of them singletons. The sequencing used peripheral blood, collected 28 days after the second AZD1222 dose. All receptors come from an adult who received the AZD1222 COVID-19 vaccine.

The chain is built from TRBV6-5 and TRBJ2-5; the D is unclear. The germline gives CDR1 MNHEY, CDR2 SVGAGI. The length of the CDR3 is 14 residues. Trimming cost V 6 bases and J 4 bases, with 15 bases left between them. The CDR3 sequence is CASRPTFGGETQYF. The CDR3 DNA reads TGTGCCAGCAGGCCTACTTTTGGTGGAGAGACCCAGTACTTC.

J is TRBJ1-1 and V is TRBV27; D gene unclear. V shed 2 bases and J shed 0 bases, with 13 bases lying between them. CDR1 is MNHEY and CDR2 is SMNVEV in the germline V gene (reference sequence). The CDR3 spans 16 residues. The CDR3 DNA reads TGTGCCAGCAGTTTAGACGTCGGCAGCATGAACACTGAAGCTTTCTTT. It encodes CASSLDVGSMNTEAFF.

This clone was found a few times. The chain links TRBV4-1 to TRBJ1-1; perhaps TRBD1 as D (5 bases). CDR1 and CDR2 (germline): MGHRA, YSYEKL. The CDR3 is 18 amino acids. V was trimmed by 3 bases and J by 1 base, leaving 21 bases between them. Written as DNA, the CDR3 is TGCGCCAGCAGCCAGGACACCATTGCCCGGCAGACGAACACTGAAGCTTTCTTT. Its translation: CASSQDTIARQTNTEAFF.

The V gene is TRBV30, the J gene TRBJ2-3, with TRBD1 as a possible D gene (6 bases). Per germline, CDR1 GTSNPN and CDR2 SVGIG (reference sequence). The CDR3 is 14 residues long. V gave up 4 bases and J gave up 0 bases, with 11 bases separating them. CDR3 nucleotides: TGTGCCTGGACCCTGACAGGTAGCACAGATACGCAGTATTTT. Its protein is CAWTLTGSTDTQYF.

CDR3: CAWSAALAGANYGYTF. The CDR3 DNA is TGTGCCTGGAGTGCCGCATTGGCAGGGGCTAACTATGGCTACACCTTC. The V and J genes are TRBV30 and TRBJ1-2; maybe TRBD1 (6 bases). The V and J ends lost 1 base and 0 bases respectively, with 15 bases between them. The CDR3 consists of 16 residues. CDR1 is GTSNPN and CDR2 is SVGIG in the germline V gene (reference sequence).

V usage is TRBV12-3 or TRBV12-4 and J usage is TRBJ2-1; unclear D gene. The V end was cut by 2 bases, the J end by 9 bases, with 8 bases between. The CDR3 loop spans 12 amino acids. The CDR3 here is CASSLFGREQFF. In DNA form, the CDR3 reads TGTGCCAGCAGTTTATTCGGCCGTGAGCAGTTCTTC.

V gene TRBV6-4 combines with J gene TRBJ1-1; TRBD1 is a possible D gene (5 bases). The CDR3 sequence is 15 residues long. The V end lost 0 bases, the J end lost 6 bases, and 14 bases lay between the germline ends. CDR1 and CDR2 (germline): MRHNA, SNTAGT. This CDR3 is CASSDSLSTGAEAFF. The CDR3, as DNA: TGTGCCAGCAGTGACTCGTTGAGTACGGGGGCTGAAGCTTTCTTT.

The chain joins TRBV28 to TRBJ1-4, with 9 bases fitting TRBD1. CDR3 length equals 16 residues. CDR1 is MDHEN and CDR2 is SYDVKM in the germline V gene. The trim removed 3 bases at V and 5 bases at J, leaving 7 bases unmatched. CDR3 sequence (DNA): TGTGCCAGCAGTTTCCACGGACAGGGGACAAATGAAAAACTGTTTTTT. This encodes CASSFHGQGTNEKLFF.

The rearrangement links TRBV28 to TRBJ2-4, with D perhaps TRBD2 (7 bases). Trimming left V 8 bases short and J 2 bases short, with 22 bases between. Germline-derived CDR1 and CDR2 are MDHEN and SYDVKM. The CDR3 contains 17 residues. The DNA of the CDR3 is TGTGCCAGCGCCCCGGGGGGCGCTTACCTTTCCAAAAACATTCAGTACTTC. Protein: CASAPGGAYLSKNIQYF. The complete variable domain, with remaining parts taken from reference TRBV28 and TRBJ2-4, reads DVKVTQSSRYLVKRTGEKVFLECVQDMDHENMFWYRQDPGLGLRLIYFSYDVKMKEKGDIPEGYSVSREKKERFSLILESASTNQTSMYLCASAPGGAYLSKNIQYFGAGTRLSVL.

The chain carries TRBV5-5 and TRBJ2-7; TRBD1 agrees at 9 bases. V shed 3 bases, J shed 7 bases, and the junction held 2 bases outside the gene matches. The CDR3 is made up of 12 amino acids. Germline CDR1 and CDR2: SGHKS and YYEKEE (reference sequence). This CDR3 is CASSWTGEEQYF. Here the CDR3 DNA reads TGTGCCAGCAGCTGGACAGGGGAAGAGCAGTACTTC.

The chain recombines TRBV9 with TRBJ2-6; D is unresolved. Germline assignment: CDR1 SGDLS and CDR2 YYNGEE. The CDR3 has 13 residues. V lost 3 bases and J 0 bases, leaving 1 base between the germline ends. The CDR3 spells CASSGSGANVLTF. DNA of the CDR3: TGTGCCAGCAGCGGCTCTGGGGCCAACGTCCTGACTTTC.

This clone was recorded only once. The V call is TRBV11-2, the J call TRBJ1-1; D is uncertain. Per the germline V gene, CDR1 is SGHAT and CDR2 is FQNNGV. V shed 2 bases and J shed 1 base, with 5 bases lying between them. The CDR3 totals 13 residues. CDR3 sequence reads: CASSLYQNTEAFF. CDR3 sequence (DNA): TGTGCCAGCAGCTTATACCAGAACACTGAAGCTTTCTTT. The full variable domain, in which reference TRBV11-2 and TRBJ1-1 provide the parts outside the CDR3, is EAGVAQSPRYKIIEKRQSVAFWCNPISGHATLYWYQQILGQGPKLLIQFQNNGVVDDSQLPKDRFSAERLKGVDSTLKIQPAKLEDSAVYLCASSLYQNTEAFFGQGTRLTVV.

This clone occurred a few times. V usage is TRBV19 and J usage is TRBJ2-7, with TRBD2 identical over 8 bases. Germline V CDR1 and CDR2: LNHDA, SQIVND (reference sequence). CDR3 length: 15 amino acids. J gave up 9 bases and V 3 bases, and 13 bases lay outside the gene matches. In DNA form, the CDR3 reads TGTGCCAGTAGTATCAAGAGCGGGGGTCCCGTCGGGCAGTACTTC. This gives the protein CASSIKSGGPVGQYF. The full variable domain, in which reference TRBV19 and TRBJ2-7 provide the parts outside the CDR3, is DGGITQSPKYLFRKEGQNVTLSCEQNLNHDAMYWYRQDPGQGLRLIYYSQIVNDFQKGDIAEGYSVSREKKESFPLTVTSAQKNPTAFYLCASSIKSGGPVGQYFGPGTRLTVT.

CDR3 nucleotide sequence: TGTGCCAGCAGTGAAGGGACTTCCTCTGGAAACACCATATATTTT. Protein product: CASSEGTSSGNTIYF. This chain connects TRBV6-1 to TRBJ1-3; no definite D call. The germline CDR1 and CDR2 sequences are MNHNS and SASEGT. The CDR3 has 15 amino acids. Between the trimmed V and J ends, which lost 1 base and 0 bases, there was a span of 7 bases.

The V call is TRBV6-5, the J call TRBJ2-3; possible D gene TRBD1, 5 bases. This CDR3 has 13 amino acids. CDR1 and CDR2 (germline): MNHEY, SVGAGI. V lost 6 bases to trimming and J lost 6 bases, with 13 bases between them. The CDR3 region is CASRLQGPDTQYF. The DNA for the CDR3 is TGTGCCAGCAGACTCCAGGGTCCGGATACGCAGTATTTT.

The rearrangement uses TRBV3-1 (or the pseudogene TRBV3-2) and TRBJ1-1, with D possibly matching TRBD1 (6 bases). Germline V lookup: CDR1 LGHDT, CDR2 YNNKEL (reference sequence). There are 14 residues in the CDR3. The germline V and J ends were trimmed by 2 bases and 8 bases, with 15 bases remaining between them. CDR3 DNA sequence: TGTGCCAGCAGCCAACGGGGGCGGCGCGGGGAAGCTTTCTTT. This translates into CASSQRGRRGEAFF.

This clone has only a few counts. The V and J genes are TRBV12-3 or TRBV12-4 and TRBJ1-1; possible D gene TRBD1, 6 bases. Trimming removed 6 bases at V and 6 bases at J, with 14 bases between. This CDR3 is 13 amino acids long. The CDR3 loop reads CASRTTGRSEAFF. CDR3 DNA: TGTGCCAGCAGAACCACAGGGAGGTCTGAAGCTTTCTTT.

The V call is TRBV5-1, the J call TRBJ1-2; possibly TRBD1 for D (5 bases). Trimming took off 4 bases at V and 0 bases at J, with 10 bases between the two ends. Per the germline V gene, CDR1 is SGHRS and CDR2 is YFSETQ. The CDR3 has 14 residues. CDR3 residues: CASSAQGSNYGYTF. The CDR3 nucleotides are TGCGCCAGCAGCGCTCAGGGTTCTAACTATGGCTACACCTTC. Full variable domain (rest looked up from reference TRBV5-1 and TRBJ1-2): KAGVTQTPRYLIKTRGQQVTLSCSPISGHRSVSWYQQTPGQGLQFLFEYFSETQRNKGNFPGRFSGRQFSNSRSEMNVSTLELGDSALYLCASSAQGSNYGYTFGSGTRLTVV.